This T cell receptor (beta chain) was obtained from a study of T cell repertoires in cytomegalovirus infection. Turning to the study itself: Based on public TCR beta signatures, there were indications of CMV infection and of a matching HLA type.

This clonotype has ten or more counts. Antigen: not known. Germline lookup yields CDR1 SGHTA and CDR2 FQGTGA. V was shortened by 5 bases and J by 5 bases, with 16 bases between the two germline ends. The CDR3 extends over 14 amino acids. TCRdb reprocessed the reads via MiXCR and lists one record per CDR3 protein. The profile covers about 310,000 distinct CDR3 sequences, with just under 25% appearing a single time and 13% taken by the ten largest. Study outcomes and limitations: HLA-C-restricted CMV clonotypes gave the most frequent clonotype in two of eight donors. Cumulative public TCR beta family frequency identified carriers of CMV plus the relevant HLA.

This receptor was identified in a human donor in good health (CMV status not recorded). Some clones in this sample may be carry-over from other donors' samples. Source: cultured PBMCs, taken from culture after CMV antigen stimulation. The rearrangement uses TRBV7-3 and TRBJ2-7; TRBD1 is a possible D gene (6 bases). The CDR3 loop reads CASSPRGQHHEQYF. In DNA, the CDR3 is TGTGCCAGCAGCCCGAGAGGACAGCACCACGAGCAGTACTTC.